Below are 32 T cell receptor beta chains sequenced from a single sample in a study of T cell responses to AZD1222 COVID-19 vaccine. Clones were sequenced by immunoSEQ multiplex PCR, and TCRdb holds only the in-frame ones, with some missing. Seen here are around 160,000 clones, approximately 94% observed once, and the top ten hold roughly 5.5%. The starting material was peripheral blood, obtained 28 days after the second AZD1222 dose. Source of these receptors: an adult who received the AZD1222 COVID-19 vaccine.

The rearrangement uses TRBV14 and TRBJ1-6; D is undetermined. The V end was cut by 2 bases, the J end by 5 bases, with 22 bases between. The V gene's germline CDR1 is SGHDN and CDR2 FVKESK. This CDR3 is 19 amino acids long. The CDR3 coding sequence is TGTGCCAGCAGCCAAAGCGTAGCGGAGGCCAGGCGTAATAATTCACCCCTCCACTTT. Translated: CASSQSVAEARRNNSPLHF.

The chain joins TRBV5-1 to TRBJ2-2; a weak D match, TRBD1 (6 bases). The CDR3 contains 14 residues. V was cut by 6 bases and J by 5 bases, with 14 bases left in between. CDR1 SGHRS and CDR2 YFSETQ come from the germline V gene. In DNA form, the CDR3 reads TGCGCCAGCAAATTCAGGGGAGATACCGGGGAGCTGTTTTTT. It specifies CASKFRGDTGELFF.

This clone was detected only once. One junction end does not reproduce the germline sequence, and a read error may be involved. The chain combines TRBV28 with TRBJ2-7; the D is unclear. Per germline, CDR1 MDHEN and CDR2 SYDVKM. This CDR3 comprises 16 residues. CDR3 region: CASRPGSMDGYYGQYF. The CDR3 DNA follows: TGTGCCAGCAGACCTGGAAGCATGGACGGGTACTACGGGCAGTACTTC. Drawing the rest from reference TRBV28 and TRBJ2-7, the complete variable domain is DVKVTQSSRYLVKRTGEKVFLECVQDMDHENMFWYRQDPGLGLRLIYFSYDVKMKEKGDIPEGYSVSREKKERFSLILESASTNQTSMYLCASRPGSMDGYYGQYFGPGTRLTVT.

This clone was found once. The rearrangement joins TRBV4-2 to TRBJ1-1; D gene ambiguous. CDR1 and CDR2 (germline): LGHNA, YNFKEQ. The CDR3 loop spans 13 amino acids. Trimming left V 6 bases short and J 1 base short, with 9 bases between. The CDR3 DNA sequence: TGTGCCAGCAGTACAGCCCAGAACACTGAAGCTTTCTTT. This sequence encodes CASSTAQNTEAFF.

The chain has TRBV28 and TRBJ2-3; 8 nucleotides agree with TRBD1. CDR3 length equals 13 residues. The germline gives CDR1 MDHEN, CDR2 SYDVKM. V lost 10 bases and J lost 6; bases outside the gene matches: 9. Written as DNA, the CDR3 is TGTGCCATATCGGGACAGGTAATGGATACGCAGTATTTT. It codes for CAISGQVMDTQYF.

This chain links TRBV19 with TRBJ1-1, with D unresolved. The V and J ends lost 7 bases and 1 base respectively, with 16 bases between them. Germline-derived CDR1 and CDR2 are LNHDA and SQIVND (reference sequence). The CDR3 is 15 amino acids. This CDR3 reads CASIREAGRNTEAFF. The CDR3 coding sequence is TGTGCCAGTATCCGAGAGGCAGGTCGGAACACTGAAGCTTTCTTT.

Only one count was recorded for this clone. This chain joins TRBV27 and TRBJ2-7; TRBD1 matches 8 bases. Trimming cost V 0 bases and J 6 bases; bases outside gene matches: 7. Germline V gene lookup returns CDR1 MNHEY and CDR2 SMNVEV (reference sequence). This CDR3 is 15 amino acids long. The CDR3 region is CASSLSGVRGLEQYF. The CDR3 bases are TGTGCCAGCAGTTTATCCGGGGTCAGGGGGCTCGAGCAGTACTTC.

This chain links TRBV27 with TRBJ1-1, with D possibly matching TRBD1 (5 bases). Trimming shortened V by 5 bases and J by 6 bases, and 16 bases separated the two germline ends. Germline V gene sequence: CDR1 MNHEY, CDR2 SMNVEV (reference sequence). The CDR3 spans 14 residues. The CDR3 coding sequence is TGTGCCAGCAGTCCAACCCTCCGGGGGTCTGAAGCTTTCTTT. Its protein is CASSPTLRGSEAFF.

The rearrangement links TRBV30 to TRBJ2-4; unclear D gene. The germline V gene encodes CDR1 GTSNPN and CDR2 SVGIG (reference sequence). The CDR3 is 12 residues long. Trimming took 5 bases from V and 7 from J, leaving 12 bases between them. CDR3 protein: CAWERGSNIQYF. CDR3 sequence (DNA): TGTGCCTGGGAAAGAGGTAGTAACATTCAGTACTTC.

The chain has TRBV10-3 and TRBJ1-2; a weak D match, TRBD1 (5 bases). Deletions cut 6 bases from V and 3 bases from J, with 11 bases between. The CDR3 length is 13 residues. Germline CDR1 and CDR2: ENHRY and SYGVKD. This chain's CDR3 is CAIRDIRDYGYTF. The CDR3 nucleotides are TGTGCCATCAGAGATATCAGGGACTATGGCTACACCTTC.

The chain has TRBV7-3 and TRBJ2-2; D unresolved. CDR1 and CDR2 from the germline V gene are SGHTA and FQGTGA. This CDR3 has 13 amino acids. V lost 2 bases, J lost 6 bases, and 7 bases lay in between. CDR3 nucleotide sequence: TGTGCCAGCAGCTTAGGCGGATCCGGGGAGCTGTTTTTT. Translating it yields CASSLGGSGELFF.

This chain links TRBV7-7 with TRBJ2-3; D ambiguous. CDR1 and CDR2 (germline): SSHAT, FNYEAQ (reference sequence). CDR3 length: 14 amino acids. Trimming stripped 11 bases from V and 0 bases from J, with 15 bases between. CDR3 in DNA: TGTGCCCGTGACCCGACCACTAGCACAGATACGCAGTATTTT. Translated: CARDPTTSTDTQYF.

The rearrangement links TRBV5-6 to TRBJ2-7, with 7 nucleotides matching TRBD1. V trimming: 1 base; J trimming: 3 bases; junction bases outside the gene matches: 4. Germline V gene sequence: CDR1 SGHDT, CDR2 YYEEEE. This CDR3 spans 14 amino acids. DNA of the CDR3: TGTGCCAGCAGCTTGTCCGGGACAGACTACGAGCAGTACTTC. Translated: CASSLSGTDYEQYF.

This rearrangement joins TRBV29-1 to TRBJ2-3, with D unclear. V lost 7 bases to trimming and J lost 5 bases, with 13 bases between them. The length of the CDR3 is 12 residues. The V gene's germline CDR1 is SQVTM and CDR2 ANQGSEA. CDR3 DNA sequence: TGCAGCGCCAGGAAAGACGTAGATACGCAGTATTTT. It is translated as CSARKDVDTQYF.

The chain uses TRBV19 and TRBJ1-5; no clear D gene. The CDR3 is 13 amino acids. Trimming removed 8 bases from V and 3 bases from J, with 11 bases in between. CDR1 is LNHDA and CDR2 is SQIVND in the germline V gene (reference sequence). The CDR3 here is CASPVLPNQPQHF. The CDR3 coding sequence is TGTGCCAGTCCCGTCCTTCCCAATCAGCCCCAGCATTTT.

The CDR3 DNA reads TGTGCCAGCAGAGCGAACAGGGGCATTGAAGCTTTCTTT. Protein: CASRANRGIEAFF. This sequence joins TRBV2 and TRBJ1-1; the match to TRBD1 covers 7 bases. The V segment lost 6 bases and the J segment 7 bases; nucleotides outside the gene matches: 8. Per germline, CDR1 SNHLY and CDR2 FYNNEI. The CDR3 has 13 amino acids. Variable domain in full (rest from reference TRBV2 and TRBJ1-1): EPEVTQTPSHQVTQMGQEVILRCVPISNHLYFYWYRQILGQKVEFLVSFYNNEISEKSEIFDDQFSVERPDGSNFTLKIRSTKLEDSAMYFCASRANRGIEAFFGQGTRLTVV.

V is TRBV7-2 and J is TRBJ2-7, with 10 bases lining up with TRBD2. Looked up from germline, CDR1 is SGHTA and CDR2 is FQGNSA. This CDR3 is 18 amino acids long. The J segment lost 1 base and the V segment lost 5 bases, leaving 14 bases of the junction unmatched. The CDR3 is CASSPGASSGRRSYEQYF. The CDR3 nucleotides read TGTGCCAGCAGCCCGGGGGCGTCTAGCGGGAGACGTTCCTACGAGCAGTACTTC.

This chain links TRBV14 with TRBJ2-7, with 10 bases that match TRBD1. With V trimmed by 1 base and J by 6 bases, 9 bases remained unmatched. Looked up from germline, CDR1 is SGHDN and CDR2 is FVKESK. The CDR3 covers 16 residues. The CDR3 sequence is CASSQVGRQGASEQYF. CDR3 sequence (DNA): TGTGCCAGCAGCCAAGTGGGGCGACAGGGGGCGTCCGAGCAGTACTTC. The full variable domain, its missing parts supplied by reference TRBV14 and TRBJ2-7, is EAGVTQFPSHSVIEKGQTVTLRCDPISGHDNLYWYRRVMGKEIKFLLHFVKESKQDESGMPNNRFLAERTGGTYSTLKVQPAELEDSGVYFCASSQVGRQGASEQYFGPGTRLTVT.

V is TRBV10-3 and J is TRBJ1-5, with D possibly matching TRBD1 (5 bases). Germline V gene sequence: CDR1 ENHRY, CDR2 SYGVKD. Trimming shortened V by 11 bases and J by 0 bases, and 17 bases separated the two germline ends. The CDR3 is 15 amino acids. The CDR3 reads CAAREGVNSNQPQHF. The DNA of the CDR3 is TGTGCCGCTCGGGAAGGGGTAAATAGCAATCAGCCCCAGCATTTT.

The V gene is TRBV5-5, the J gene TRBJ1-4; D perhaps matches TRBD1 (6 bases). Trimming pared 0 bases from V and 5 bases from J, leaving 11 bases between. CDR3 size: 15 residues. Germline-derived CDR1 and CDR2 are SGHKS and YYEKEE (reference sequence). The CDR3 reads CASSLAGALNEKLFF. Written as DNA, the CDR3 is TGTGCCAGCAGCTTGGCGGGGGCGTTAAATGAAAAACTGTTTTTT. Based on the CDR3 plus reference TRBV5-5 and TRBJ1-4, the full variable domain is DAGVTQSPTHLIKTRGQQVTLRCSPISGHKSVSWYQQVLGQGPQFIFQYYEKEERGRGNFPDRFSARQFPNYSSELNVNALLLGDSALYLCASSLAGALNEKLFFGSGTQLSVL.

DNA of the CDR3: TGTGCCAGCAGCTTAAGTGGGACAGGGGTCTACGAGCAGTACTTC. The encoded protein is CASSLSGTGVYEQYF. The gene calls are TRBV7-9 and TRBJ2-7, with TRBD1 matching over 10 bases. Trimming at V came to 2 bases and at J to 3 bases, leaving 4 bases not matched to a gene. The CDR3 contains 15 residues. In germline, CDR1 is SEHNR, CDR2 FQNEAQ (reference sequence). The whole variable domain, filled in from reference TRBV7-9 and TRBJ2-7, reads DTGVSQNPRHKITKRGQNVTFRCDPISEHNRLYWYRQTLGQGPEFLTYFQNEAQLEKSRLLSDRFSAERPKGSFSTLEIQRTEQGDSAMYLCASSLSGTGVYEQYFGPGTRLTVT.

The CDR3 protein is CASSQDPHTGTEAFF. CDR3 coding DNA: TGTGCCAGCAGCCAAGATCCCCACACGGGAACTGAAGCTTTCTTT. This rearrangement joins TRBV4-2 to TRBJ1-1; D ambiguous. This CDR3 contains 15 residues. In germline, CDR1 is LGHNA, CDR2 YNFKEQ. V was cut by 0 bases and J by 5 bases, with 13 bases left in between.

The V and J genes are TRBV2 and TRBJ1-5; D ambiguous. This CDR3 has 14 residues. CDR1 is SNHLY and CDR2 is FYNNEI in the germline V gene. The V end lost 1 base, the J end lost 1 base, and 5 bases lay between the germline ends. CDR3 coding DNA: TGTGCCAGCAGTGAAGGGTGGAGCAATCAGCCCCAGCATTTT. It specifies CASSEGWSNQPQHF.

This rearrangement joins TRBV7-9 to TRBJ2-1; 9 bases align to TRBD2. CDR1 and CDR2 (germline): SEHNR, FQNEAQ (reference sequence). V gave up 5 bases and J gave up 4 bases; unmatched junction bases: 3. This CDR3 has 14 residues. The CDR3 sequence: CASSTSGWYNEQFF. The CDR3 nucleotides read TGTGCCAGCAGCACTAGCGGGTGGTACAATGAGCAGTTCTTC.

This chain uses TRBV5-4 with TRBJ2-7; 13 bases match TRBD2. The CDR3 is 18 residues long. From germline, CDR1 is SGHNT and CDR2 YYREEE (reference sequence). Trimming took 0 bases from V and 0 from J; bases not matched to a gene: 6. In DNA, the CDR3 is TGTGCCAGCAGCTTGGCGACTAGCGGGAGGCCCTACTCCTACGAGCAGTACTTC. This codes for CASSLATSGRPYSYEQYF. The variable domain in full, completed from reference TRBV5-4 and TRBJ2-7, reads ETGVTQSPTHLIKTRGQQVTLRCSSQSGHNTVSWYQQALGQGPQFIFQYYREEENGRGNFPPRFSGLQFPNYSSELNVNALELDDSALYLCASSLATSGRPYSYEQYFGPGTRLTVT.

V usage is TRBV4-1 and J usage is TRBJ2-5, with D possibly being TRBD2 (6 bases). V lost 1 base to trimming and J lost 7 bases, with 13 bases between them. CDR3 size: 14 residues. Germline V gene lookup returns CDR1 MGHRA and CDR2 YSYEKL. CDR3 DNA: TGCGCCAGCAGCCAAGTGGCTATCGGGGGGACCCAGTACTTC. Protein sequence: CASSQVAIGGTQYF.

CDR3 sequence: CASSKSGPYTDTQYF. CDR3 nucleotide sequence: TGTGCCAGCAGCAAGAGTGGTCCTTACACAGATACGCAGTATTTT. This sequence joins TRBV14 and TRBJ2-3; D remains ambiguous. Germline CDR1 and CDR2: SGHDN and FVKESK. CDR3 length equals 15 residues. V shed 5 bases and J shed 2 bases, with 14 bases lying between them.

This chain joins TRBV6-5 and TRBJ2-1, with 10 bases aligning to TRBD1. CDR3 length equals 15 residues. Germline V CDR1 and CDR2: MNHEY, SVGAGI. The junction had 7 bases not matched to a gene; V was cut back by 6 bases and J by 5 bases. This CDR3 reads CASRATGTGDNEQFF. The CDR3 bases are TGTGCCAGCAGGGCAACCGGGACAGGGGACAATGAGCAGTTCTTC.

The rearrangement links TRBV30 to TRBJ1-4; D gene ambiguous. The CDR3 runs 13 residues. The V end was cut by 4 bases, the J end by 8 bases, with 14 bases between. CDR1 GTSNPN and CDR2 SVGIG come from the germline V gene (reference sequence). The CDR3: CAWTHRPGEKLFF. The CDR3, as DNA: TGTGCCTGGACCCACCGACCTGGGGAAAAACTGTTTTTT.

This rearrangement joins TRBV25-1 to TRBJ2-3, with unresolved D. Germline CDR1 is MGHDK and CDR2 is SYGVNS. The CDR3 contains 12 residues. V lost 3 bases and J lost 7, with 8 bases in between. The DNA of the CDR3 is TGTGCCAGCAGTGATTTCACGTATACGCAGTATTTT. It is translated as CASSDFTYTQYF.

This chain joins TRBV7-7 and TRBJ2-1; possible D gene TRBD1, 7 bases. V was trimmed by 3 bases and J by 2 bases, leaving 11 bases between them. This CDR3 contains 15 residues. CDR1 and CDR2 (germline): SSHAT, FNYEAQ (reference sequence). CDR3 protein: CASSLRDSPYNEQFF. In DNA form, the CDR3 reads TGTGCCAGCAGCTTGCGGGACAGTCCCTACAATGAGCAGTTCTTC.

J is TRBJ2-1 and V is TRBV20-1; 8 bases are a match to TRBD2. V shed 3 bases, J shed 7 bases, and the junction held 8 bases outside the gene matches. CDR3 length: 14 amino acids. The germline V gene has CDR1 DFQATT and CDR2 SNEGSKA (reference sequence). The CDR3 nucleotides read TGCAGTGCTAGTGGGGGTAGCGGGATGAATGAGCAGTTCTTC. This encodes CSASGGSGMNEQFF.